This is a list of T cell receptor beta chains from one sample in a study of T cells after posttransplantation cyclophosphamide. TCRdb's copy holds only in-frame clones and misses some; the assay was immunoSEQ multiplex PCR. This table holds roughly 45,000 clones with no singletons; the top ten claim 2% to 2.5%. Sequencing input: PBMCs. The receptors were gathered from a man between 40 and 49 years old in good health, CMV-negative, and a related stem cell transplant donor. Each CDR3 is given with its conserved first and last residue. D genes are given only for firm matches. Clone size is shown for a subset of rows, as once, few, many or a class of expanded clone.

size	V	D	J	CDR3	DNA
many	TRBV6-1	.	TRBJ2-3	CASSKMYSTDTQYF	TGTGCCAGCAGTAAAATGTATAGCACAGATACGCAGTATTTT
many	TRBV7-6	TRBD2	TRBJ2-2	CASSLLAGDFGTGELFF	TGTGCCAGCAGCCTGCTAGCGGGAGATTTCGGAACCGGGGAGCTGTTTTTT
few	TRBV19	TRBD1	TRBJ2-3	CASSIRDREIADAQYF	TGTGCCAGTAGTATTAGGGACAGGGAAATAGCAGATGCGCAGTATTTT
many	TRBV5-1	.	TRBJ2-3	CASTEPQGIQYF	TGCGCCAGCACGGAGCCTCAAGGAATCCAGTATTTT
many	TRBV11-2	TRBD1	TRBJ2-5	CASSQGTGRHF	TGTGCCAGCAGCCAAGGGACAGGCCGGCACTTC
many	TRBV28	.	TRBJ2-1	CASSLRGTDNEQFF	TGTGCCAGCAGCCTTCGGGGGACCGACAATGAGCAGTTCTTC
many	TRBV7-9	.	TRBJ2-7	CASGGHSYEQYF	TGTGCCAGCGGGGGCCACTCCTACGAGCAGTACTTC
many	TRBV29-1	TRBD2	TRBJ2-7	CSVDVAGDFYEQYF	TGCAGCGTTGATGTAGCGGGAGATTTCTACGAGCAGTACTTC
many	TRBV9	.	TRBJ2-6	CASSTLGGSANLPANVLTF	TGTGCCAGCAGCACCCTAGGGGGTAGCGCTAACCTCCCGGCCAACGTCCTGACTTTC
few	TRBV30	TRBD1	TRBJ1-6	CAWSVDRAISPLHF	TGTGCCTGGAGTGTAGACAGGGCCATTTCACCCCTCCACTTT
many	TRBV7-2	TRBD2	TRBJ2-2	CASSQGLAGAGGELFF	TGTGCCAGCAGCCAAGGACTAGCGGGAGCGGGGGGGGAGCTGTTTTTT
many	TRBV2	.	TRBJ1-2	CASSLGGPNYGYTF	TGTGCCAGCAGTCTCGGGGGACCTAACTATGGCTACACCTTC
many	TRBV4-1	TRBD1	TRBJ2-5	CASSQDRTGDAETQYF	TGCGCCAGCAGCCAAGATCGTACAGGGGACGCGGAGACCCAGTACTTC
.	TRBV7-2	.	TRBJ1-1	CASSLTENTEAFF	TGTGCCAGCAGCTTAACTGAGAACACTGAAGCTTTCTTT
few	TRBV18	TRBD2	TRBJ2-5	CASSPVAGGPETQYF	TGTGCCAGCTCACCGGTAGCGGGAGGGCCGGAGACCCAGTACTTC
few	TRBV7-9	.	TRBJ2-7	CASSLGTWDTESYEQYF	TGTGCCAGCAGCTTAGGTACCTGGGACACGGAATCCTACGAGCAGTACTTC
many	TRBV27	.	TRBJ2-7	CASSHGDFYSSYEQYF	TGTGCCAGCAGTCACGGGGACTTTTACAGCTCCTACGAGCAGTACTTC
many	TRBV29-1	.	TRBJ1-4	CSVGRGNNEKLFF	TGCAGCGTGGGGCGCGGAAATAATGAAAAACTGTTTTTT
many	TRBV21-1	.	TRBJ2-5	CASSPRDRVGETQYF	TGTGCCAGCAGCCCTCGGGACAGGGTGGGAGAGACCCAGTACTTC
many	TRBV5-4	TRBD1	TRBJ1-1	CASSRIMTGPSTEAFF	TGTGCCAGCAGCCGGATAATGACAGGGCCGTCCACTGAAGCTTTCTTT
many	TRBV7-9	TRBD1	TRBJ1-1	CASSLTGGRTEAFF	TGTGCCAGCAGCTTAACAGGGGGCCGGACTGAAGCTTTCTTT
many	TRBV19	.	TRBJ2-7	CASSIQGSSYEQYF	TGTGCCAGTAGTATTCAGGGAAGCTCCTACGAGCAGTACTTC
many	TRBV7-9	.	TRBJ2-7	CASSLVAGTSYEQYF	TGTGCCAGCAGCTTAGTGGCGGGTACGTCCTACGAGCAGTACTTC
many	TRBV7-9	TRBD2	TRBJ2-1	CASSPGTSGGESYNEQFF	TGTGCCAGCAGCCCAGGGACTAGCGGGGGGGAATCCTACAATGAGCAGTTCTTC